This is a list of T cell receptor beta chains from one sample in a study of chemoradiotherapy in HPV16-positive cancers. The table came from immunoSEQ multiplex PCR; TCRdb's copy has only in-frame clones and leaves some out. The top ten clones hold roughly 31% of a sample with about 8,000 clones, around 68% of them seen once. Sampling was performed from a patient who underwent chemoradiotherapy. Receptor source: a human donor with HPV-associated anogenital cancer. The conserved cysteine and the conserved F or W are not part of the CDR3 here.

J gene | V gene | CDR3 protein
TRBJ2-5 | TRBV5-6 | ASSLLPGQETQY
TRBJ2-3 | TRBV29-1 | SVALGLAGGRVTDTQY
TRBJ2-7 | TRBV7-2 | ASSLVLADYEQY
TRBJ2-3 | TRBV2 | ATNRDRGLGDTQY
TRBJ2-2 | TRBV19 | ASSIWTVTGELF
TRBJ1-2 | TRBV4-3 | ASSQRLGQPYGYT
TRBJ1-1 | TRBV7-9 | ASSLVVGRPNTEAF
TRBJ1-2 | TRBV6-5 | ASSVRQGFYGYT
TRBJ2-7 | TRBV7-3 | ASSLWGSDEQY
TRBJ1-5 | TRBV19 | ASSIGGRWASNQPQH
TRBJ1-1 | TRBV5-1 | ASSLSGVNTEAF
TRBJ2-3 | TRBV4-3 | ASSQDSPMRDTQY
TRBJ2-1 | TRBV4-3 | ASSQVLQGSYNEQF
TRBJ1-2 | TRBV27 | ASSLGPNRYGYT
TRBJ1-3 | TRBV9 | ASSVGHAGGSSGNTIY
TRBJ2-1 | TRBV10-3 | AISLGTSGGPNEQF
TRBJ1-2 | TRBV7-9 | ASSFPGVGVGYT
TRBJ1-4 | TRBV27 | ASSPVGVLNEKLF
TRBJ2-1 | TRBV14 | ASSQDGGWPYNEQF
TRBJ2-7 | TRBV30 | AWSNSIQY
TRBJ1-1 | TRBV7-9 | ASSLTDREGNTEAF
TRBJ1-2 | TRBV19 | ASSRGQGYYGYT
TRBJ2-1 | TRBV30 | AWSVRSAQF
TRBJ2-2 | TRBV25-1 | ASSELGTRRDTGELF
TRBJ1-1 | TRBV27 | ASSRDRRNTEAF
TRBJ2-1 | TRBV18 | ASSPLEGEQF
TRBJ1-1 | TRBV29-1 | SVRPMNTEAF
TRBJ2-7 | TRBV28 | ASSLLSLAGTTYEQY
TRBJ2-2 | TRBV14 | ASSLVRGTGELF
TRBJ1-4 | TRBV29-1 | SVEDRGQPANEKLF
TRBJ2-5 | TRBV18 | ASSPTTYARETQY
TRBJ1-2 | TRBV29-1 | SVAPGDGRYGYT
TRBJ2-1 | TRBV5-1 | ASSSGAGSYNEQF
TRBJ1-5 | TRBV19 | ASSTNPQH
TRBJ2-4 | TRBV11-2 | ASSVRPTGEVNIQY
TRBJ1-6 | TRBV5-1 | ASSLGTGGPLH
TRBJ1-4 | TRBV11-3 | ASSLVSGTGDNEKLF
TRBJ2-1 | TRBV4-1 | ASSQGSGYNEQF
TRBJ2-3 | TRBV28 | ASSLPGGGTDTQY
TRBJ1-5 | TRBV7-2 | ASSLWGPFNQPQH
TRBJ2-3 | TRBV5-1 | ASRRTGSTDTQY
TRBJ2-7 | TRBV2 | ASYAQGAFYEQY
TRBJ2-5 | TRBV2 | ASRKTGNSQETQY
TRBJ1-2 | TRBV19 | ASSIKQGNYGYT
TRBJ1-3 | TRBV7-8 | ASSLLTGGLSGNTIY
TRBJ2-5 | TRBV20-1 | SATTGVEQY
TRBJ2-3 | TRBV7-2 | ASSSGTGIFTDTQY